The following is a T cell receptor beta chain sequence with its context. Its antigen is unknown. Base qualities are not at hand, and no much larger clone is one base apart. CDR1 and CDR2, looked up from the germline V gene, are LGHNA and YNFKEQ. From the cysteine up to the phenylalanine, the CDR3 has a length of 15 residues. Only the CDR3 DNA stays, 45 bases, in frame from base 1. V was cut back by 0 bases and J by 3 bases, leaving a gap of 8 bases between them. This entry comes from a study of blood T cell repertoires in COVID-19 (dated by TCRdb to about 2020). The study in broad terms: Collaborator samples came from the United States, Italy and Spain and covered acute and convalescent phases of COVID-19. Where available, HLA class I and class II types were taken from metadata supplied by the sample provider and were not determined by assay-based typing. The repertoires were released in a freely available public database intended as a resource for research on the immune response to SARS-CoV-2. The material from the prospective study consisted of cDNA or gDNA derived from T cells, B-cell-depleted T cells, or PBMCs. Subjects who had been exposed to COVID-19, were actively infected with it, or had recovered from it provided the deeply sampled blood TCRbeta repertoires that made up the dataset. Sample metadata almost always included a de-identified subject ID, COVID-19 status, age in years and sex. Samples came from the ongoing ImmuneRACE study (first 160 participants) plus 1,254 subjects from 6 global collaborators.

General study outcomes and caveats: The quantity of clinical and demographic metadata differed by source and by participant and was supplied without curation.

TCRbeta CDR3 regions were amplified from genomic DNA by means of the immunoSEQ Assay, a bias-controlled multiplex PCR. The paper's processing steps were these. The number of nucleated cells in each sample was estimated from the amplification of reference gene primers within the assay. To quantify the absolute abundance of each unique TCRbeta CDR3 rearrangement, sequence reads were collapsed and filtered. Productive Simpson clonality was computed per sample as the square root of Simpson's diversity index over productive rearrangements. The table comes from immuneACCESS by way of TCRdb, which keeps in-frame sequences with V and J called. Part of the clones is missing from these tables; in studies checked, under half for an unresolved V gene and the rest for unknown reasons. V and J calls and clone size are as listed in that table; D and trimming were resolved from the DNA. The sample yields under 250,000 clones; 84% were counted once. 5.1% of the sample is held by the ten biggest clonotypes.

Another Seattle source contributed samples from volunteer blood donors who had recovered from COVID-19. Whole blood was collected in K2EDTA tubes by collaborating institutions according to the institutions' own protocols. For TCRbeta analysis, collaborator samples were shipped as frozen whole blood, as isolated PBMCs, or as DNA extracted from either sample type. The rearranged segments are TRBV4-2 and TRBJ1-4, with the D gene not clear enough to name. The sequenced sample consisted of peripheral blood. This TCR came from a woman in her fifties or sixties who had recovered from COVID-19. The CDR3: CASSQDVRSNEKLFF. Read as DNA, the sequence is TGTGCCAGCAGCCAAGATGTGCGGTCTAATGAAAAACTGTTTTTT.